This entry is about one T cell receptor beta chain. Antigen: not known. J gave up 0 bases and V 8 bases, and 8 bases lay outside the gene matches. The germline gives CDR1 ENHRY, CDR2 SYGVKD. There are 15 residues in the CDR3. The protocol was immunoSEQ multiplex PCR, while the TCRdb copy is restricted to in-frame clones and leaves out a portion. The repertoire holds nearly 30,000 clones, with roughly four fifths as singletons. This sample stems from a study of vaccination effects on CD4 cells after COVID-19. CD4+ T cells specific for antigen were expanded with viral peptide pools by the ViraFEST assay before sequencing. It was after approximately 11 days of culture that CD4+ T cells were isolated. Participants were vaccinated with two doses of either the BNT162b2 or mRNA-1273 vaccine.

The genes are TRBV10-3 and TRBJ1-2, with 8 bases lining up with TRBD1. This sequence was found in a human donor who received a COVID-19 vaccine. The sequences come from CD4+ T cells from PBMCs cultured with HCoV-229E spike peptides, collected after COVID-19 vaccination. The CDR3 DNA sequence: TGTGCCATCGGAGCCGGGACAGGCTCTAACTATGGCTACACCTTC. It codes for CAIGAGTGSNYGYTF.